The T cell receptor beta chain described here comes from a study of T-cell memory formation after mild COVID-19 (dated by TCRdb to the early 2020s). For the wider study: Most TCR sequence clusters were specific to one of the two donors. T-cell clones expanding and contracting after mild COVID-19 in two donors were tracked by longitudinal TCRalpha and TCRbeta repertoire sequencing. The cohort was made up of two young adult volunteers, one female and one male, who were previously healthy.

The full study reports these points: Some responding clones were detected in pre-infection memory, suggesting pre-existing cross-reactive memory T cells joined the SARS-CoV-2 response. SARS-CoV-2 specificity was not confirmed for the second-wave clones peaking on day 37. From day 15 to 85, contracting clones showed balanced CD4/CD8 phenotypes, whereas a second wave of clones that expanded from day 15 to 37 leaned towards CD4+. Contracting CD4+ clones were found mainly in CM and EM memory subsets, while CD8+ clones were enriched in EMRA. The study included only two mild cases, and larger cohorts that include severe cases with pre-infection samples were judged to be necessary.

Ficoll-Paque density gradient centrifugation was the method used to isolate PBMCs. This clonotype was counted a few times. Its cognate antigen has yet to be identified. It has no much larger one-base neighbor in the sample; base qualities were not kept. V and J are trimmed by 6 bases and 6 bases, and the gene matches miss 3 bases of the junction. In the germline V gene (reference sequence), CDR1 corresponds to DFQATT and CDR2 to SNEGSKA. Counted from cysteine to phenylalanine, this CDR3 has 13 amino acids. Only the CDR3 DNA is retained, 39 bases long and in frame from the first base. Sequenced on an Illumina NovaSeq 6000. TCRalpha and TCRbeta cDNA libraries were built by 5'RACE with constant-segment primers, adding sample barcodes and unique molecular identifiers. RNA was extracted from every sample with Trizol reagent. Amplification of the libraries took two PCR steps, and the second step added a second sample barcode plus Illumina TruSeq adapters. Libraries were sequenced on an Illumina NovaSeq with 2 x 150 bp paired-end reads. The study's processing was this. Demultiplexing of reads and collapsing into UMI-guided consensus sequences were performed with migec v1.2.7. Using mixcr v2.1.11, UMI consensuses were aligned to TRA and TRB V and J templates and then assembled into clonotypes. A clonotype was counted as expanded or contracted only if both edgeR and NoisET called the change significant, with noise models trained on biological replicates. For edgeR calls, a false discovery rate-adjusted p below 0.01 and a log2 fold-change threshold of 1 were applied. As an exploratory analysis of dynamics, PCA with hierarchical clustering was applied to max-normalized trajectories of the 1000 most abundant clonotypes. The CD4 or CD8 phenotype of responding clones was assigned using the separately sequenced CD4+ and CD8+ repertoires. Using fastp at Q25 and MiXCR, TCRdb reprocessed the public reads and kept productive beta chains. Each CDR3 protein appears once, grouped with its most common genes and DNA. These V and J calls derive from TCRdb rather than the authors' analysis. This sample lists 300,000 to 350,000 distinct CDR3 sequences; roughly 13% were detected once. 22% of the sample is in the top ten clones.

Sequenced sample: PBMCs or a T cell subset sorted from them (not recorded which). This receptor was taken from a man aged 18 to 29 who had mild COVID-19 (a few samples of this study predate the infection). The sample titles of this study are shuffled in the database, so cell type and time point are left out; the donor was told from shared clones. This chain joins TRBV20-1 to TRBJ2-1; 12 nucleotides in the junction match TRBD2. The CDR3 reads CSAAGLAGNEQFF. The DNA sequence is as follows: TGCAGTGCCGCGGGACTAGCGGGCAATGAGCAGTTCTTC.